Presented here are 29 T cell receptor beta chains from one specimen sequenced in a study of T-cell reconstitution after alpha-beta-depleted transplantation in children. Unique molecular identifiers were incorporated into the prepared TCRbeta library. TCRdb analysed the PCR reads with MiXCR anew, one entry per CDR3 protein. The table shows a few hundred thousand distinct CDR3 sequences, with roughly 11% occurring only once. The sample here was peripheral blood, taken 180 days after TCRalphabeta/CD19-depleted stem cell transplant. Receptors originate from a male patient aged 2 to 10 who had a stem cell transplant for chronic granulomatous disease, so the T cells may come from the graft donor.

In its sample, this clonotype was seen many times. The J gene is TRBJ2-1, the V gene TRBV5-6; 8 bases line up with TRBD1. In germline, CDR1 is SGHDT, CDR2 YYEEEE. This CDR3 spans 15 amino acids. J gave up 4 bases and V 1 base, and 4 bases lay outside the gene matches. Written as DNA, the CDR3 is TGTGCCAGCAGCTTGCAGGGGGCTTTTTACAATGAGCAGTTCTTC. It translates to CASSLQGAFYNEQFF.

Many counts were recorded for this clonotype. The rearrangement joins TRBV18 to TRBJ2-1; tentative D call: TRBD2 (5 bases). CDR1 is KGHSH and CDR2 is LQKENI in the germline V gene. The CDR3 length is 16 residues. Deletions cut 5 bases from V and 7 bases from J, with 21 bases between. CDR3 residues: CASSVAGLAARNEQFF. CDR3 in DNA: TGTGCCAGCTCAGTCGCCGGTCTAGCAGCTAGGAATGAGCAGTTCTTC.

This clonotype was detected many times. This sequence joins TRBV20-1 and TRBJ2-7, with 10 nucleotides matching TRBD2. Germline lookup yields CDR1 DFQATT and CDR2 SNEGSKA (reference sequence). J lost 6 bases, V lost 3 bases, and 8 bases had no gene match. The CDR3 contains 14 residues. The CDR3 protein is CSASIQREGREQYF. The CDR3 DNA is TGCAGTGCTAGTATTCAGCGGGAGGGCCGCGAGCAGTACTTC.

This clonotype has at least ten counts. The chain links TRBV4-1 to TRBJ2-1; D remains ambiguous. Germline V gene data show CDR1 as MGHRA and CDR2 as YSYEKL. Trimming removed 1 base from V and 9 bases from J, with 7 bases in between. CDR3 size: 12 residues. The CDR3 region has the DNA TGCGCCAGCAGCCAAGGTCCGAGTGAGCAGTTCTTC. Protein sequence: CASSQGPSEQFF.

This clonotype appeared many times. V and J are TRBV6-2 or TRBV6-3 and TRBJ1-5, with 9 bases aligning to TRBD1. The CDR3 is made up of 17 amino acids. Germline V lookup: CDR1 MNHEY, CDR2 SVGEGT. The junction had 12 bases not matched to a gene; V was cut back by 2 bases and J by 7 bases. CDR3 amino acids: CASSYPLGQGDRQPQHF. The CDR3 DNA reads TGTGCCAGCAGTTACCCCCTGGGACAGGGAGATCGCCAGCCCCAGCATTTT.

In its sample, this clonotype was seen many times. A read error may account for a junction end that differs from germline. The V gene is TRBV28, the J gene TRBJ2-7; D is unclear. The germline gives CDR1 MDHEN, CDR2 SYDVKM. This CDR3 is 12 amino acids long. The CDR3 DNA follows: TGCGCCAGCAGCTTGGACCGCTACGAGCAGTACTTC. Translating it yields CASSLDRYEQYF.

This clonotype was observed many times. Mismatch with germline at one junction end may stem from a read error. The chain is built from TRBV7-2 and TRBJ1-2, with no clear D. The CDR3 length is 16 residues. CDR1 and CDR2 (germline): SGHTA, FQGNSA. CDR3 nucleotides: TGTGCCAGCACCTTACACGCGACCCGACCGTTTTATGGCTACACCTTC. Translation gives CASTLHATRPFYGYTF.

In DNA form, the CDR3 reads TGTGCCAGCAGCCAACATATCGGTGGGACACCCGGGGGGACCCAGTACTTC. Translated: CASSQHIGGTPGGTQYF. The chain combines TRBV3-1 with TRBJ2-5, with D perhaps being TRBD1 or TRBD2 (6 bases each). This CDR3 has 17 amino acids. In germline, CDR1 is LGHDT, CDR2 YNNKEL (reference sequence). V lost 2 bases, J lost 7 bases, and 23 bases lay in between.

This chain links TRBV3-1 with TRBJ2-3; D is undetermined. Germline assignment: CDR1 LGHDT and CDR2 YNNKEL (reference sequence). Trimming removed 3 bases from V and 5 bases from J, with 9 bases in between. This CDR3 has 13 amino acids. DNA for the CDR3: TGTGCCAGCAGCCATACCCTCATAGATACGCAGTATTTT. This translates into CASSHTLIDTQYF.

This clonotype was counted ten times or more. The chain combines TRBV5-1 with TRBJ2-3; 10 nucleotides align to TRBD2. Trimming took 4 bases from V and 8 from J; bases not matched to a gene: 16. CDR3 size: 17 residues. Germline assignment: CDR1 SGHRS and CDR2 YFSETQ. This CDR3 reads CASSPFLASGGWGTQYF. The CDR3 DNA sequence: TGCGCCAGCAGCCCCTTTCTGGCTAGCGGGGGATGGGGTACGCAGTATTTT. Full variable domain (rest looked up from reference TRBV5-1 and TRBJ2-3): KAGVTQTPRYLIKTRGQQVTLSCSPISGHRSVSWYQQTPGQGLQFLFEYFSETQRNKGNFPGRFSGRQFSNSRSEMNVSTLELGDSALYLCASSPFLASGGWGTQYFGPGTRLTVL.

V gene TRBV12-3 or TRBV12-4 combines with J gene TRBJ2-2; TRBD2 matches 8 bases. Trimming removed 6 bases from V and 4 bases from J; junction bases left unmatched: 13. CDR3 length: 17 amino acids. CDR3 nucleotides: TGTGCCAGCAGACCGCCACCAGCGGGAGCTAGCACCGGGGAGCTGTTTTTT. Translation: CASRPPPAGASTGELFF.

Comments on this clonotype: Since a much larger clone is just one base distant, this may be a read error. The chain has TRBV4-1 and TRBJ2-1; TRBD2 matches at 10 bases. Germline lookup yields CDR1 MGHRA and CDR2 YSYEKL. The CDR3 consists of 15 residues. This CDR3 reads CANSQASGGANEQFF. CDR3 DNA: TGCGCCAACAGCCAAGCGAGCGGGGGGGCGAATGAGCAGTTCTTC.

This clonotype has ten or more counts. This chain uses TRBV4-2 with TRBJ2-7, with TRBD2 matching over 7 bases. V lost 0 bases to trimming and J lost 6 bases; unmatched junction nucleotides: 14. This CDR3 is 17 amino acids long. The V gene's germline CDR1 is LGHNA and CDR2 YNFKEQ. The CDR3 region has the DNA TGTGCCAGCAGCCAAGAAAGGTTAGCGGATAGCGGGTTCGAGCAGTACTTC. Protein: CASSQERLADSGFEQYF.

This clonotype was recorded many times. The chain carries TRBV11-2 and TRBJ2-1; 11 bases align to TRBD2. The CDR3 runs to 18 residues. Unmatched junction bases numbered 12, after V lost 3 bases and J lost 5 bases. Germline V gene lookup returns CDR1 SGHAT and CDR2 FQNNGV. The CDR3 protein is CASSFLTSGSIPHNEQFF. The CDR3 bases are TGTGCCAGCAGCTTCCTCACTAGCGGGAGTATCCCCCACAATGAGCAGTTCTTC. The whole variable domain, remainder taken from reference TRBV11-2 and TRBJ2-1, is EAGVAQSPRYKIIEKRQSVAFWCNPISGHATLYWYQQILGQGPKLLIQFQNNGVVDDSQLPKDRFSAERLKGVDSTLKIQPAKLEDSAVYLCASSFLTSGSIPHNEQFFGPGTRLTVL.

As concerns this clonotype: This may be a read error: a much more frequent sequence differs by one nucleotide. V gene TRBV28 combines with J gene TRBJ2-4, with D tentatively TRBD1 or TRBD2 (6 bases each). CDR1 and CDR2 (germline): MDHEN, SYDVKM. This CDR3 contains 20 residues. The CDR3 nucleotides read TGTGCCAGCAGTTCCTCCCGAAGATGGGGGGCAGAGGAAGCCAAAAACGTTCAGTACTTC. Encoded protein: CASSSSRRWGAEEAKNVQYF.

The table lists this clonotype with many counts. V and J are TRBV9 and TRBJ2-1; TRBD2 matches at 7 bases. This CDR3 spans 16 amino acids. Losses at the gene ends were 0 bases for V and 5 bases for J; bases not matched to a gene: 8. Germline V lookup: CDR1 SGDLS, CDR2 YYNGEE. The CDR3 reads CASSVAFSGEDNEQFF. CDR3 bases: TGTGCCAGCAGCGTAGCTTTCAGCGGGGAGGACAATGAGCAGTTCTTC.

Notes on this clonotype: A much bigger clone sits one base away, suggesting this may be a read error. The chain is built from TRBV10-3 and TRBJ2-7, with no clear D. Germline values: CDR1 ENHRY, CDR2 SYGVKD. There are 13 residues in the CDR3. The CDR3 here is CAISVDIPYEQSF. The CDR3 DNA sequence: TGTGCCATCAGTGTCGACATTCCCTACGAGCAGTCCTTC.

This clonotype was seen repeatedly, ten times or more. This chain links TRBV24-1 with TRBJ2-7; D may correspond to TRBD1 or TRBD2 (5 bases each). V was trimmed by 3 bases and J by 3 bases, leaving 17 bases between them. The CDR3 covers 16 residues. CDR1 and CDR2 from the germline V gene are KGHDR and SFDVKD. The CDR3: CATSDPAGTDYYEQYF. CDR3 DNA sequence: TGTGCCACCAGTGATCCGGCCGGGACCGACTACTACGAGCAGTACTTC.

This clonotype was picked up many times. The chain uses TRBV20-1 and TRBJ1-5; D uncertain. Between the trimmed V and J ends, which lost 5 bases and 1 base, there was a span of 18 bases. Germline V CDR1 and CDR2: DFQATT, SNEGSKA (reference sequence). This CDR3 region has 16 residues. CDR3 sequence reads: CSAALKGAVSNQPQHF. The DNA for the CDR3 is TGCAGTGCTGCCCTTAAGGGTGCGGTGAGCAATCAGCCCCAGCATTTT.

This clonotype came up many times. This rearrangement joins TRBV15 to TRBJ2-5; 10 nucleotides line up with TRBD2. Germline V gene sequence: CDR1 LNHNV, CDR2 YYDKDF (reference sequence). This CDR3 region has 15 residues. V was pared by 2 bases and J by 9 bases, with 9 bases of the junction left unmatched. CDR3 nucleotide sequence: TGTGCCACCAGCAGAAACCCTATAGCGGGGGGCCCCCAGTACTTC. It is translated as CATSRNPIAGGPQYF.

In its sample, this clonotype was seen many times. The chain combines TRBV24-1 with TRBJ2-2, with D perhaps given as TRBD1 or TRBD2 (5 bases each). Germline V gene data show CDR1 as KGHDR and CDR2 as SFDVKD. The CDR3 consists of 14 residues. V was pared by 7 bases and J by 1 base, with 9 bases between. The CDR3 loop reads CATRGVMNTGELFF. The CDR3 DNA reads as TGTGCCACCAGGGGGGTGATGAACACCGGGGAGCTGTTTTTT.

The gene calls are TRBV28 and TRBJ2-3; 10 bases map to TRBD2. This CDR3 is built from 16 residues. Germline V gene data show CDR1 as MDHEN and CDR2 as SYDVKM. The V segment lost 5 bases and the J segment 1 base; nucleotides outside the gene matches: 6. The CDR3 protein is CASSPRLAGRTDTQYF. Written as DNA, the CDR3 is TGTGCCAGCAGTCCCCGACTAGCGGGTCGCACAGATACGCAGTATTTT.

This clonotype was picked up many times. The V gene is TRBV12-3 or TRBV12-4, the J gene TRBJ2-5, with 7 bases lining up with TRBD1. V lost 6 bases to trimming and J lost 4 bases; unmatched junction nucleotides: 8. The CDR3 spans 14 residues. The CDR3 DNA sequence: TGTGCCAGCAGCCCGACAGGGTCAGGAGAGACCCAGTACTTC. This codes for CASSPTGSGETQYF.

The V and J genes are TRBV30 and TRBJ1-3; tentatively, D is TRBD1 (6 bases). Germline loops: CDR1 GTSNPN, CDR2 SVGIG (reference sequence). V was shortened by 4 bases and J by 0 bases, with 19 bases between the two germline ends. The CDR3 runs to 17 residues. The CDR3 DNA sequence: TGTGCCTGGAATCGGTCGGGCAGGGGCGGCTCTGGAAACACCATATATTTT. It specifies CAWNRSGRGGSGNTIYF.

This clonotype was picked up many times. The chain recombines TRBV28 with TRBJ2-1, with 13 bases fitting TRBD2. Germline loops: CDR1 MDHEN, CDR2 SYDVKM. The CDR3 has 17 residues. J lost 6 bases, V lost 6 bases, and 11 bases had no gene match. The CDR3 is CASSWTSGRKRRNEQFF. The CDR3 region has the DNA TGTGCCAGCAGCTGGACTAGCGGGAGAAAGCGGCGCAATGAGCAGTTCTTC.

Only a few counts were recorded for this clonotype. The chain has TRBV12-3 or TRBV12-4 and TRBJ1-2, with 8 bases matching TRBD1. Trimming at V came to 4 bases and at J to 8 bases, leaving 6 bases not matched to a gene. This CDR3 region has 13 residues. CDR3 loop: CASSYPDRGGYTF. The CDR3, as DNA: TGTGCCAGCAGTTACCCTGACAGGGGCGGCTACACCTTC.

This clonotype was counted many times. The chain links TRBV11-2 to TRBJ1-3; unclear D gene. Germline-derived CDR1 and CDR2 are SGHAT and FQNNGV. With 4 bases removed from V and 0 bases from J, the gap between germline ends came to 10 bases. The CDR3 totals 15 residues. The CDR3 loop is CASSSRHLSGNTIYF. The CDR3 region has the DNA TGTGCCAGCAGCTCCCGACACCTCTCTGGAAACACCATATATTTT.

The table lists this clonotype with many counts. This chain uses TRBV12-3 or TRBV12-4 with TRBJ2-3; no clear D gene. This CDR3 region has 14 residues. Trimming shortened V by 4 bases and J by 0 bases, and 8 bases separated the two germline ends. The CDR3 sequence: CASSSPPSTDTQYF. DNA for the CDR3: TGTGCCAGCAGTTCCCCCCCGAGCACAGATACGCAGTATTTT.

This clonotype was seen ten or more times. This chain connects TRBV7-3 to TRBJ2-2; D is unresolved. This CDR3 comprises 12 residues. V gave up 3 bases and J gave up 3 bases, with 2 bases separating them. CDR1 is SGHTA, CDR2 FQGTGA, per germline. The CDR3 reads CASSFYTGELFF. CDR3 sequence (DNA): TGTGCCAGCAGCTTCTACACCGGGGAGCTGTTTTTT.